This TCR beta chain was sequenced for a study of T cell responses to AZD1222 COVID-19 vaccine. The V gene lost 3 bases and the J gene lost 8 bases, with 17 bases spanning the gap. This CDR3 is 15 amino acids long. Germline assignment: CDR1 SNHLY and CDR2 FYNNEI. For this clone: No antigen is known for it.

Overall study results and limits: At baseline, just a handful of AZD1222 recipients tested seropositive. After the peak T cell response, and only then, were repertoires sampled.

Clones were sequenced by immunoSEQ multiplex PCR, and TCRdb holds only the in-frame ones, with some missing. The sample carries about 200,000 clones, roughly 94% recorded once. The starting material was peripheral blood, obtained 28 days after the second dose of the MenACWY control vaccine. This clonotype was sampled from an adult who received the MenACWY meningococcal vaccine as a control. The chain carries TRBV2 and TRBJ1-3; weak D call: TRBD1 (6 bases). The CDR3 sequence: CASSEGDIKVYTIYF. The CDR3 DNA is TGTGCCAGCAGTGAGGGGGACATTAAAGTTTACACCATATATTTT.